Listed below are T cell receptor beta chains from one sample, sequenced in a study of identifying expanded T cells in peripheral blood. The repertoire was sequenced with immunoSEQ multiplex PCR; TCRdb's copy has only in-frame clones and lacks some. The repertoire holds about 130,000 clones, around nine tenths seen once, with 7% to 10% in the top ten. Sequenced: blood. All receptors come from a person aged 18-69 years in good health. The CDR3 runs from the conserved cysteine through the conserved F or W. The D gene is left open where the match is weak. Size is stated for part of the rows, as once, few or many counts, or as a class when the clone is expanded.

CDR3 DNA: TGTGCCAGTATTAGTAGGTCGGGAGTAAGGGGGAACGGCTACACCTTC
CDR3 protein: CASISRSGVRGNGYTF
D gene: .
J gene: TRBJ1-2
clone size: .
V gene: TRBV19
CDR3 length: 16

CDR3 DNA: TGCAGCGTTGAAATAAGTCTCTACGAGCAGTACTTC
CDR3 protein: CSVEISLYEQYF
D gene: .
J gene: TRBJ2-7
clone size: once
V gene: TRBV29-1
CDR3 length: 12

CDR3 DNA: TGTGCCAGCAGTCTCAGATCGCCCAACTATGGCTACACCTTC
CDR3 protein: CASSLRSPNYGYTF
D gene: .
J gene: TRBJ1-2
clone size: .
V gene: TRBV27
CDR3 length: 14

CDR3 DNA: TGTGCCAGCAGTGCCAGACAGGGCAATCAGCCCCAGCATTTT
CDR3 protein: CASSARQGNQPQHF
D gene: .
J gene: TRBJ1-5
clone size: large
V gene: TRBV6-6
CDR3 length: 14

CDR3 DNA: TGTGCCAGCCTATACGGACAGGGCAAAAACATTCAGTACTTC
CDR3 protein: CASLYGQGKNIQYF
D gene: TRBD1
J gene: TRBJ2-4
clone size: .
V gene: TRBV6-1
CDR3 length: 14

CDR3 DNA: TGTGCCAGCATATGGGGGGCGGGCGCTGAAGCTTTCTTT
CDR3 protein: CASIWGAGAEAFF
D gene: .
J gene: TRBJ1-1
clone size: few
V gene: TRBV6-6
CDR3 length: 13

CDR3 DNA: TGTGCCAGCTCACCGGGCCAGGGGGCGATAGTTGAAAAACTGTTTTTT
CDR3 protein: CASSPGQGAIVEKLFF
D gene: TRBD1
J gene: TRBJ1-4
clone size: .
V gene: TRBV18
CDR3 length: 16

CDR3 DNA: TGTGCCAGCAGTGAACCGAGGGGGGACCAGCCCCAGCATTTT
CDR3 protein: CASSEPRGDQPQHF
D gene: .
J gene: TRBJ1-5
clone size: few
V gene: TRBV2
CDR3 length: 14

CDR3 DNA: TGTGCCAGCAGTCCAATGGGAGTCAGCTCCTACGAGCAGTACTTC
CDR3 protein: CASSPMGVSSYEQYF
D gene: .
J gene: TRBJ2-7
clone size: .
V gene: TRBV6-6
CDR3 length: 15

CDR3 DNA: TGTGCCAGCAGCGAACTTAGACAGGGGACCACCGGGGAGCTGTTTTTT
CDR3 protein: CASSELRQGTTGELFF
D gene: TRBD1
J gene: TRBJ2-2
clone size: .
V gene: TRBV28
CDR3 length: 16

CDR3 DNA: TGTGCCAGCAGCCTACAGGGGGCCCTCTACGAGCAGTACTTC
CDR3 protein: CASSLQGALYEQYF
D gene: TRBD1
J gene: TRBJ2-7
clone size: once
V gene: TRBV11-1
CDR3 length: 14

CDR3 DNA: TGCGCCAGCAGTGGTCGGGACCCCAGGGATACGCAGTATTTT
CDR3 protein: CASSGRDPRDTQYF
D gene: .
J gene: TRBJ2-3
clone size: .
V gene: TRBV10-1
CDR3 length: 14

CDR3 DNA: TGTGCCAGCAGTTCAGACAGCGCCCGGTCTGGGGCCAACGTCCTGACTTTC
CDR3 protein: CASSSDSARSGANVLTF
D gene: .
J gene: TRBJ2-6
clone size: .
V gene: TRBV28
CDR3 length: 17

CDR3 DNA: TGTGCCAGCAGCTCCGACAGGGCGGGAGATGAAAAACTGTTTTTT
CDR3 protein: CASSSDRAGDEKLFF
D gene: TRBD1
J gene: TRBJ1-4
clone size: few
V gene: TRBV5-4
CDR3 length: 15

CDR3 DNA: TGTGCCAGCAGCCCCCGCGGGAGCGGGGGCTCCTACGAGCAGTACTTC
CDR3 protein: CASSPRGSGGSYEQYF
D gene: TRBD2
J gene: TRBJ2-7
clone size: .
V gene: TRBV7-3
CDR3 length: 16